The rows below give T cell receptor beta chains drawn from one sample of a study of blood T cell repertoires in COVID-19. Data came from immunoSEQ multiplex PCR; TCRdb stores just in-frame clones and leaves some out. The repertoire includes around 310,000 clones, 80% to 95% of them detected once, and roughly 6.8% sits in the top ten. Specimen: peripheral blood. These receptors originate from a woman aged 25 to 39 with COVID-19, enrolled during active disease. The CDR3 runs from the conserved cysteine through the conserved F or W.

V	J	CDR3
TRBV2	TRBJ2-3	CASNEGLGRPDTQYF
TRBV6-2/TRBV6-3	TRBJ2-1	CASSYDDNYNEQFF
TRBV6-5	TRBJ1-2	CASGRGPGGYTF
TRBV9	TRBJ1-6	CASSVQGQNSPLHF
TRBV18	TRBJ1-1	CASSPRTDGREAFF
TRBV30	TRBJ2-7	CAWSSGRGDEQYF
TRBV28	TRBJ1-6	CASSNGGGPLHF
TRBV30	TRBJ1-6	CAWSVGAGARSPLHF
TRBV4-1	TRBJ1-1	CASSPGQGALQDTEAFF
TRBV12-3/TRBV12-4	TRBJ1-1	CASSLRENTEAFF
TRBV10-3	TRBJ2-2	CAISQGASNTGELFF
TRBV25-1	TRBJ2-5	CASSRRSLETQYF
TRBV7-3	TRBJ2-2	CASSYRSNTGELFF
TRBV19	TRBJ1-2	CASRAGTGDVYGYTF
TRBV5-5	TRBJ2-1	CASSPGTSLGNEQFF
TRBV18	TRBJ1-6	CASSPGTPPLHF
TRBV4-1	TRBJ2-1	CASSHILAGLSYNEQFF
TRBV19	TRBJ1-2	CASSTPTGLDGYTF
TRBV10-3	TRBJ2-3	CAISEPGLAGPDTQYF
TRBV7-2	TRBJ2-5	CASSLHGSTETQYF
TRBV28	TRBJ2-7	CASSLGLAGIYEQYF
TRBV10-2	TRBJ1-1	CASKIRGPATEAFF
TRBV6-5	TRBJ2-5	CASSRARPETQYF
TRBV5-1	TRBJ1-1	CATAMGGTGANTEAFF
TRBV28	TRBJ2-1	CASSQLAGYNEQFF
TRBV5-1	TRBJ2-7	CASSPGQGFVEQYF
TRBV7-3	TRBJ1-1	CASSLLQATEAFF
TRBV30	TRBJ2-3	CACSEGGRATDTQYF